This is a list of T cell receptor beta chains from one sample in a study of blood T cells in healthy people across ages. TCRdb re-called the 5' RACE reads through MiXCR, storing one row per CDR3 protein. This table holds 1.5 million to 2 million distinct CDR3 sequences, approximately 30% found once. Sequencing used blood. These receptors were collected from a woman aged 25-40 years in good health. CDR3s include the opening cysteine and the closing phenylalanine or tryptophan. The D gene is left open where the match is weak. A clone size is listed for some rows: how often the clone was seen (once, few, many), or a class if it is expanded.

v_gene: TRBV9; d_gene: -; j_gene: TRBJ1-2; abundance: -; CDR3nt: TGTGCCAGCATGGATAATCTTTTTATCTACACCTTC; CDR3aa: CASMDNLFIYTF
v_gene: TRBV5-1; d_gene: TRBD2; j_gene: TRBJ2-3; abundance: few; CDR3nt: TGCGCCAGCAGCCCCGCAGCGGGGGTCGGCACAGATACGCAGTATTTT; CDR3aa: CASSPAAGVGTDTQYF
v_gene: TRBV3-1; d_gene: -; j_gene: TRBJ2-5; abundance: -; CDR3nt: TGTGCCAGCAGCCAACTCCTAGGGGAGACCCAGTACTTC; CDR3aa: CASSQLLGETQYF
v_gene: TRBV20-1; d_gene: -; j_gene: TRBJ2-1; abundance: -; CDR3nt: TGCAGTGATCAGACTGCCAGCTCCTACAATGAGCAGTTCTTC; CDR3aa: CSDQTASSYNEQFF
v_gene: TRBV12-3/TRBV12-4; d_gene: -; j_gene: TRBJ2-3; abundance: few; CDR3nt: TGTGCCAGCAGTTTCCGCCAGGGGGGGAGCACAGATACGCAGTATTTT; CDR3aa: CASSFRQGGSTDTQYF
v_gene: TRBV5-1; d_gene: -; j_gene: TRBJ2-3; abundance: few; CDR3nt: TGCGCCAGCCGGGCCGGCGGGGACACAGATACGCAGTATTTT; CDR3aa: CASRAGGDTDTQYF
v_gene: TRBV5-1; d_gene: TRBD2; j_gene: TRBJ2-3; abundance: -; CDR3nt: TGCGCCAGCAGCTCCCCTAGCGGGGGAGGTACGCAGTATTTT; CDR3aa: CASSSPSGGGTQYF
v_gene: TRBV11-2; d_gene: -; j_gene: TRBJ2-7; abundance: -; CDR3nt: TGTGCCAGCAGCCAGGGATACTTCTACGAGCAGTACTTC; CDR3aa: CASSQGYFYEQYF
v_gene: TRBV14; d_gene: -; j_gene: TRBJ1-3; abundance: few; CDR3nt: TGTGCCAGCAGCCAAGTTACTGGAAACACCATATATTTT; CDR3aa: CASSQVTGNTIYF
v_gene: TRBV7-2; d_gene: -; j_gene: TRBJ2-1; abundance: few; CDR3nt: TGTGCCACGGCGCGCGACTACAATGAGCAGTTCTTC; CDR3aa: CATARDYNEQFF
v_gene: TRBV6-4; d_gene: -; j_gene: TRBJ2-3; abundance: many; CDR3nt: TGTGCCAGCAGTGACTCAGCGGGCTCGGCAGCAGATACGCAGTATTTT; CDR3aa: CASSDSAGSAADTQYF
v_gene: TRBV2; d_gene: -; j_gene: TRBJ2-5; abundance: many; CDR3nt: TGTGCCACTCAGGAGCAAGAGACCCAGTACTTC; CDR3aa: CATQEQETQYF
v_gene: TRBV5-5; d_gene: TRBD1; j_gene: TRBJ2-1; abundance: -; CDR3nt: TGTGCCAGCAGCTTGATGGACAGGGTGGGGGTTGAGCAGTTCTTC; CDR3aa: CASSLMDRVGVEQFF
v_gene: TRBV3-1; d_gene: -; j_gene: TRBJ2-7; abundance: -; CDR3nt: TGTGCCAGCAGCCAACTATCTGCACGTCCCTACGAGCAGTACTTC; CDR3aa: CASSQLSARPYEQYF
v_gene: TRBV6-6; d_gene: TRBD2; j_gene: TRBJ2-1; abundance: few; CDR3nt: TGTGCCAGCAGTTACCAGACTAGCGGGGGGGCGAAGCAGTTCTTC; CDR3aa: CASSYQTSGGAKQFF
v_gene: TRBV12-3/TRBV12-4; d_gene: TRBD1; j_gene: TRBJ1-3; abundance: -; CDR3nt: TGTGCCAGCAGAGGATGGACAGGCAACTCTGGAAACACCATATATTTT; CDR3aa: CASRGWTGNSGNTIYF
v_gene: TRBV10-3; d_gene: -; j_gene: TRBJ2-7; abundance: -; CDR3nt: TGTGCCATCAGTGAGAGGCTAGACCCCTACGAGCAGTACTTC; CDR3aa: CAISERLDPYEQYF
v_gene: TRBV9; d_gene: -; j_gene: TRBJ1-6; abundance: -; CDR3nt: TGTGCTAGCAGCGTCGCAGAGCGATCACCCCTCCACTTT; CDR3aa: CASSVAERSPLHF
v_gene: TRBV12-3/TRBV12-4; d_gene: -; j_gene: TRBJ2-7; abundance: many; CDR3nt: TGTGCCAGCAGTTACGAGGGGAACTCCTACGAGCAGTACTTC; CDR3aa: CASSYEGNSYEQYF
v_gene: TRBV7-6; d_gene: -; j_gene: TRBJ1-4; abundance: -; CDR3nt: TGTGCCAGCTCATCACCCGGGGGAACTAATGAAAAACTGTTTTTT; CDR3aa: CASSSPGGTNEKLFF
v_gene: TRBV24-1; d_gene: TRBD1; j_gene: TRBJ2-1; abundance: few; CDR3nt: TGTGCCACCAGTGATCCGGAACAGGGGTTCTACAATGAGCAGTTCTTC; CDR3aa: CATSDPEQGFYNEQFF
v_gene: TRBV12-3/TRBV12-4; d_gene: TRBD2; j_gene: TRBJ2-5; abundance: few; CDR3nt: TGTGCCAGCAGTTTAGCTAGCGGGGGGGCACGGAACGAGACCCAGTACTTC; CDR3aa: CASSLASGGARNETQYF
v_gene: TRBV20-1; d_gene: -; j_gene: TRBJ2-1; abundance: few; CDR3nt: TGCAGTCCCGAAGGACTTTTTAATGAGCAGTTCTTC; CDR3aa: CSPEGLFNEQFF
v_gene: TRBV7-8; d_gene: TRBD2; j_gene: TRBJ2-1; abundance: -; CDR3nt: TGTGCCATCAGCTCGTCGGGACTCCTCGGGAGGGGCAATGAGCAGTTCTTC; CDR3aa: CAISSSGLLGRGNEQFF
v_gene: TRBV7-2; d_gene: -; j_gene: TRBJ1-4; abundance: few; CDR3nt: TGTGCCAGCAGCGAGGGTGGGAATCGTGATGAAAAACTGTTTTTT; CDR3aa: CASSEGGNRDEKLFF
v_gene: TRBV29-1; d_gene: -; j_gene: TRBJ1-2; abundance: -; CDR3nt: TGCAGCGTCGGAGACAGTGGCTATCGCTACACCTTC; CDR3aa: CSVGDSGYRYTF
v_gene: TRBV12-3/TRBV12-4; d_gene: -; j_gene: TRBJ1-2; abundance: few; CDR3nt: TGTGCCAGCACAAACCTCCTCGGCAGTGGCTACACCTTC; CDR3aa: CASTNLLGSGYTF
v_gene: TRBV20-1; d_gene: -; j_gene: TRBJ2-3; abundance: -; CDR3nt: TGCAGTGCTAGTCAGGTAGCGAGGGCAGATACGCAGTATTTT; CDR3aa: CSASQVARADTQYF
v_gene: TRBV20-1; d_gene: TRBD1; j_gene: TRBJ2-3; abundance: -; CDR3nt: TGCAGTGCGGGACAGGGCGCAGATACGCAGTATTTT; CDR3aa: CSAGQGADTQYF
v_gene: TRBV20-1; d_gene: TRBD1; j_gene: TRBJ2-7; abundance: many; CDR3nt: TGCAGTGCTAGACCCAGGGGGCTCTACGAGCAGTACTTC; CDR3aa: CSARPRGLYEQYF
v_gene: TRBV12-3/TRBV12-4; d_gene: TRBD2; j_gene: TRBJ2-1; abundance: -; CDR3nt: TGTGCCAGCAGTTCCGTCCTAGCGGGGCGTTCTTACAATGAGCAGTTCTTC; CDR3aa: CASSSVLAGRSYNEQFF
v_gene: TRBV5-5; d_gene: -; j_gene: TRBJ2-7; abundance: -; CDR3nt: TGTGCCAGCAGCTTTGATAGCGGAAGTGACGAGCAGTACTTC; CDR3aa: CASSFDSGSDEQYF
v_gene: TRBV20-1; d_gene: -; j_gene: TRBJ1-2; abundance: few; CDR3nt: TGCAGTGCCTCCGTGGCCCCCTATGGCTACACCTTC; CDR3aa: CSASVAPYGYTF